This T cell receptor (beta chain) is drawn from a study of neurological immune-mediated disorders (dated 2019 in TCRdb). Background on the whole study: Peripheral blood TCR-beta repertoires from HTLV-I-associated myelopathy (HAM/TSP) patients, multiple sclerosis patients and healthy controls were compared by UMI-based sequencing. The cohort was made up of 65 to 75 subjects, consisting of some 15 HAM/TSP patients, about 34 multiple sclerosis patients and about 20 healthy controls. Longitudinal HAM/TSP donors and healthy donors each had 3 time-points at intervals of roughly 3-40 months. The approximately 100 TCR-beta libraries included longitudinal samples, technical triplicates and paired sorted CD4+ and CD8+ T-cell subsets alongside PBMC samples. Overall study outcomes, separate from this receptor: No identical CDR3 amino acid sequences were found to be shared among expanded clones across subjects, suggesting that TCR-beta repertoires were private in all groups. TCR clonal expansion was greatest in HAM/TSP patients and smallest in MS patients, who ranked below even healthy controls.

The sample holds many counts of this clonotype. The specificity of this receptor is unknown. No much larger clone is present one base from it, and per-base qualities are unavailable. cDNA was synthesized by template-switch 5'RACE using a primer carrying a 10-nucleotide random unique molecular identifier by which each TCR transcript was tagged. Every sequencing run covered 15-18 subjects and yielded more than 160 million TCR-beta sequences. Total RNA was extracted with the RNeasy kit. TCR-beta VDJ regions were amplified with primers for the TCR constant region and the 5'RACE anchor, using the KAPA Real-time Library Amplification kit. A first PCR added sample indexes and Illumina adaptors, after which a second PCR increased the library yield. After Ampure bead purification, the TCR product of roughly 650 bp was size-selected on a 2% E-gel SizeSelection system. Library quality was checked on a Bioanalyzer, concentration was measured with Qubit, and libraries were quantified with the Kapa Library Quantification kit before pooling. An Illumina HiSeq 2500 sequenced the libraries paired-end 2 x 150 bp. To increase sequence diversity, about 25-31% phiX was spiked into each library pool. For the original study's pipeline: The UMI-based MiGEC pipeline processed quality-filtered reads and removed over 80% of raw TCR sequences during error correction. IMGT germline references were used for aligning VDJ genes, and each clonotype was defined as a unique CDR3 amino acid sequence together with its V-J genes. Clonal expansion, Shannon diversity and CDR3 relatedness were evaluated with VDJtools (CalcPairwiseDistances, ClusterSamples), while phylogenetic trees were built in CLCbio workbench. Using coefficient-of-variation modelling across technical triplicates, the study counted a clone as expanded if it had at least 8 unique UMIs. TCRdb ran its own pipeline on the public reads, namely fastp trimming at Q25 and MiXCR clone calling, and kept in-frame beta chains. Under each unique CDR3 protein, matching rows form one entry showing the most common genes and DNA. V and J calls and clone size were set by TCRdb, not the authors. The sample has tens of thousands of distinct CDR3 sequences on record, about 10% of them singletons. About 6.3% of the sample lies in the top ten.

The label giving this sample's time point can be read as: longitudinal time-point 1 (baseline). For the unsorted PBMC libraries, 2 million PBMCs were stored in RNAlater at -80 degrees C until RNA extraction and were used to generate the libraries. Peripheral blood underwent Ficoll-Hypaque density gradient centrifugation to isolate PBMCs, which were then cryopreserved in liquid nitrogen. Including cysteine and phenylalanine, the CDR3 has 16 amino acids. Solely the CDR3 DNA is kept, with 48 bases framed from the first base. CDR1 and CDR2, looked up from the germline V gene (reference sequence), are SEHNR and FQNEAQ. V ends up 0 bases short and J 2 bases short, with an unmatched junction base count of 4.

The material sequenced was PBMCs. This TCR derives from a male donor with HTLV-1-associated myelopathy (HAM/TSP). This sequence uses TRBV7-9 and TRBJ1-5; TRBD1 matches 7 bases in the middle. The nucleotide sequence reads TGTGCCAGCAGCTTAGCGAAGGGACAGCGCAATCAGCCCCAGCATTTT. Its protein reads: CASSLAKGQRNQPQHF.